A selection of T cell receptor beta chains follows, all from one sample in a study of blood T cell repertoires in COVID-19. Generated by immunoSEQ multiplex PCR, the TCRdb table keeps only in-frame clones and is missing some. The repertoire holds around 140,000 clones, with 87% as singletons. The specimen sequenced was PBMCs or T cells enriched from blood (not recorded which). These receptors were obtained from a man in his 60s who had recovered from COVID-19. The CDR3 runs from the conserved cysteine through the conserved F or W. Fields, in order: clone size, J gene, V gene, D gene, CDR3 protein, CDR3 DNA. D genes are given only for firm matches. The size entry is marked missing in some rows and otherwise reads once, few, many or a size class.

- | TRBJ2-7 | TRBV11-1 | TRBD1 | CASSLTGQGPPYEQYF | TGTGCCAGCAGCTTAACGGGACAGGGACCCCCCTACGAGCAGTACTTC
- | TRBJ2-1 | TRBV28 | TRBD2 | CASRPLTSGSWNEQFF | TGTGCCAGCAGGCCCCTGACTAGCGGGAGTTGGAATGAGCAGTTCTTC
- | TRBJ2-7 | TRBV13 | TRBD2 | CASTSGAGGPHEQYF | TGTGCCAGCACCTCGGGGGCGGGAGGGCCCCACGAGCAGTACTTC
- | TRBJ1-5 | TRBV19 | - | CASSIQPGPQPQHF | TGTGCCAGTAGTATTCAGCCAGGGCCTCAGCCCCAGCATTTT
- | TRBJ1-1 | TRBV27 | TRBD1 | CASSFRGRGTEAFF | TGTGCCAGCAGTTTCAGGGGGCGAGGAACTGAAGCTTTCTTT
once | TRBJ1-4 | TRBV4-1 | - | CASSPMGGRTNEKLFF | TGCGCCAGCAGCCCAATGGGTGGGAGGACTAATGAAAAACTGTTTTTT
- | TRBJ1-1 | TRBV10-1 | - | CASSDPPGFEAFF | TGCGCCAGCAGTGACCCCCCCGGGTTTGAAGCTTTCTTT
- | TRBJ1-6 | TRBV7-9 | - | CASSLGTAFFPHF | TGTGCCAGCAGCTTAGGGACAGCCTTTTTCCCTCACTTT
- | TRBJ2-1 | TRBV6-5 | TRBD1 | CASSPWGQGMDEQFF | TGTGCCAGCAGCCCGTGGGGACAGGGAATGGATGAGCAGTTCTTC
few | TRBJ1-5 | TRBV19 | TRBD1 | CASRLGQGVQPQHF | TGTGCCAGTCGTTTAGGACAGGGGGTTCAGCCCCAGCATTTT
- | TRBJ2-2 | TRBV19 | - | CASSQVLANTGELFF | TGTGCCAGTAGTCAAGTGTTAGCGAACACCGGGGAGCTGTTTTTT
once | TRBJ2-5 | TRBV2 | TRBD1 | CASTGEETQYF | TGTGCCAGTACAGGGGAAGAGACCCAGTACTTC
- | TRBJ2-5 | TRBV6-1 | - | CASSGRTDPRQETQYF | TGTGCCAGCAGTGGGAGGACAGACCCACGGCAAGAGACCCAGTACTTC
- | TRBJ1-2 | TRBV28 | - | CASSLDFYGYTF | TGTGCCAGCAGTTTAGACTTCTATGGCTACACCTTC
- | TRBJ2-1 | TRBV9 | - | CASSGPGNEQFF | TGTGCCAGCAGTGGGCCGGGGAATGAGCAGTTCTTC
- | TRBJ1-2 | TRBV10-1 | - | CASSAGTSYGYAF | TGCGCCAGCAGCGCCGGGACTTCCTATGGCTACGCCTTC
once | TRBJ2-1 | TRBV2 | TRBD2 | CASSEYSGRGTFF | TGTGCCAGCAGTGAGTATAGCGGGAGGGGAACGTTCTTC
- | TRBJ1-5 | TRBV12-3/TRBV12-4 | - | CASSFGHQPQHF | TGTGCCAGCAGTTTTGGGCATCAGCCCCAGCATTTT
once | TRBJ2-2 | TRBV27 | TRBD1 | CASSLGTRGLRTGELFF | TGTGCCAGCAGTTTAGGAACCAGGGGGCTTCGGACCGGGGAGCTGTTTTTT
once | TRBJ2-2 | TRBV7-2 | TRBD1 | CASSRDSANTGELFF | TGTGCCAGCAGCAGGGACAGCGCGAACACCGGGGAGCTGTTTTTT
- | TRBJ2-1 | TRBV7-6 | TRBD1 | CASSLEPGQGAREQFF | TGTGCCAGCAGCTTGGAACCGGGACAGGGGGCGAGGGAGCAGTTCTTC
- | TRBJ1-2 | TRBV2 | - | CASSVVQSGYTF | TGTGCCAGCAGTGTTGTGCAGTCGGGCTACACCTTC
- | TRBJ2-7 | TRBV19 | TRBD2 | CASSISTSGSYEQYF | TGTGCCAGTAGTATATCGACTAGCGGTTCCTACGAGCAGTACTTC
- | TRBJ2-2 | TRBV10-3 | - | CAISKLADLDTGELFF | TGTGCCATCAGTAAGTTAGCGGACCTGGACACCGGGGAGCTGTTTTTT
- | TRBJ2-2 | TRBV24-1 | - | CATRGGPGELFF | TGTGCCACCAGGGGGGGGCCCGGGGAGCTGTTTTTT
- | TRBJ2-7 | TRBV18 | - | CASSPDFLFYEQYF | TGTGCCAGCTCCCCAGATTTCCTATTCTACGAGCAGTACTTC
- | TRBJ2-5 | TRBV6-5 | TRBD1 | CASSNWDRLQETQYF | TGCGCCAGCAGCAACTGGGACAGATTACAAGAGACCCAGTACTTC
- | TRBJ2-7 | TRBV5-8 | - | CASSLPGVALEQYF | TGTGCCAGCAGCTTGCCGGGGGTCGCTTTAGAGCAGTACTTC
once | TRBJ1-6 | TRBV27 | TRBD1 | CASSQGGQWTSPLHF | TGTGCCAGCAGTCAAGGGGGCCAGTGGACCTCACCCCTCCACTTT
- | TRBJ1-2 | TRBV28 | - | CASSVGRPRGYTF | TGTGCCAGCAGTGTCGGGAGGCCGAGGGGCTACACCTTC
- | TRBJ1-4 | TRBV5-4 | - | CASSHQQGSNEKLFF | TGTGCCAGCAGCCACCAACAGGGAAGCAATGAAAAACTGTTTTTT
once | TRBJ2-7 | TRBV19 | TRBD1 | CASRRRQGRDEQYF | TGTGCCAGCAGGCGTCGACAGGGGCGAGACGAGCAGTACTTC
- | TRBJ1-2 | TRBV7-9 | - | CASSPSQGLYGYTF | TGTGCCAGCAGCCCCTCGCAGGGACTCTATGGCTACACCTTC
- | TRBJ1-6 | TRBV2 | TRBD1 | CASSLTGESSYNSPLHF | TGTGCCAGCAGTTTGACAGGGGAAAGCTCCTATAATTCACCCCTCCACTTT
- | TRBJ1-5 | TRBV6-5 | - | CASRGHVDQPQHF | TGTGCCAGCCGGGGACACGTCGATCAGCCCCAGCATTTT
- | TRBJ1-5 | TRBV5-1 | - | CASSLRSNQPQHF | TGCGCCAGCAGCTTGCGGAGCAATCAGCCCCAGCATTTT
once | TRBJ2-7 | TRBV7-2 | - | CASSLGDSRSYEQYF | TGTGCCAGCAGCTTAGGCGACAGCCGCTCCTACGAGCAGTACTTC
- | TRBJ2-7 | TRBV2 | TRBD1 | CASSGQGGAYEQYF | TGTGCCAGCAGTGGACAGGGTGGTGCCTACGAGCAGTACTTC
once | TRBJ2-1 | TRBV19 | TRBD2 | CASRDPGWREDEQFF | TGTGCCAGTAGGGACCCCGGCTGGCGGGAGGATGAGCAGTTCTTC
- | TRBJ1-3 | TRBV30 | TRBD1 | CAWSTGVNTIYF | TGTGCCTGGAGCACAGGGGTAAACACCATATATTTT
- | TRBJ1-2 | TRBV7-2 | TRBD1 | CASSLIRDRGNGYTF | TGTGCCAGCAGCTTAATAAGGGACAGGGGAAATGGCTACACCTTC
once | TRBJ1-4 | TRBV19 | - | CASSINRGTATNEKLFF | TGTGCCAGTAGTATTAATAGGGGTACGGCAACTAATGAAAAACTGTTTTTT
- | TRBJ2-3 | TRBV19 | - | CASRSKNPSTDTQYF | TGTGCCAGTAGGTCTAAGAATCCTAGCACAGATACGCAGTATTTT